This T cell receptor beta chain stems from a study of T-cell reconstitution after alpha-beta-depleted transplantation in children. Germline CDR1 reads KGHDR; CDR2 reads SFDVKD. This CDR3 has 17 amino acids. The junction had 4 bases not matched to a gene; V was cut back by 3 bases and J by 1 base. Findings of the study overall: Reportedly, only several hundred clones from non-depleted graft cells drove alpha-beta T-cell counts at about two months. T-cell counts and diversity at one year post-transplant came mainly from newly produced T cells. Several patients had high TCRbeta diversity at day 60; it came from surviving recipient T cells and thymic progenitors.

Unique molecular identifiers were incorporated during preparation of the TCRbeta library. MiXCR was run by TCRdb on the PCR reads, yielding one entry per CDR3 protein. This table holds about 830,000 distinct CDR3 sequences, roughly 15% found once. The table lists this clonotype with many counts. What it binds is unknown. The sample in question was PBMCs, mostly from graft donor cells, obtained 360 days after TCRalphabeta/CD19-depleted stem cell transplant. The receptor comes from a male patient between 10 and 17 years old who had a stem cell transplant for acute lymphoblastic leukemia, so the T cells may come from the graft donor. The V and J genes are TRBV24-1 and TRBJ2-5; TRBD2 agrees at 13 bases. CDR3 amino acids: CATSDPWTSGSQETQYF. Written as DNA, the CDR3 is TGTGCCACCAGTGATCCGTGGACTAGCGGGAGCCAAGAGACCCAGTACTTC.